The 21 T cell receptor beta chains below were found in one sample sequenced in a study of OX40 agonist ivuxolimab in advanced cancers. Clones were read by immunoSEQ multiplex PCR, and TCRdb kept only the in-frame ones, dropping some. The sample contains some 82,000 clones, roughly 90% of which appear only once. Source: CD4+ or CD8+ T cells sorted from blood, taken in a trial of the OX40 agonist ivuxolimab. The receptors shown here come from an adult with an advanced solid tumor such as melanoma, head and neck, liver or kidney cancer.

The chain is built from TRBV15 and TRBJ2-1; a weak D match, TRBD1 (6 bases). V was pared by 0 bases and J by 0 bases, with 15 bases between. The CDR3 totals 18 residues. The germline V gene encodes CDR1 LNHNV and CDR2 YYDKDF (reference sequence). CDR3 coding DNA: TGTGCCACCAGCAGAGATAGAGTTGACAGGAGCTCCTACAATGAGCAGTTCTTC. This translates into CATSRDRVDRSSYNEQFF.

CDR3 sequence (DNA): TGTGCCAGTAGTATATGGGCCCTGGGTCCTGGCACTGAAGCTTTCTTT. Residues: CASSIWALGPGTEAFF. The chain combines TRBV19 with TRBJ1-1; unclear D gene. V lost 2 bases, J lost 4 bases, and 17 bases lay in between. Per the germline V gene, CDR1 is LNHDA and CDR2 is SQIVND (reference sequence). The CDR3 loop spans 16 amino acids.

This clone was recorded once. This chain's CDR3 is CASSGRDRGTYGYTF. The CDR3 DNA is TGTGCCAGTAGTGGCCGGGACAGGGGGACCTATGGCTACACCTTC. The chain is built from TRBV19 and TRBJ1-2, with TRBD1 matching 11 bases. The CDR3 has 15 amino acids. The trim removed 5 bases at V and 4 bases at J, leaving 6 bases unmatched. Germline lookup yields CDR1 LNHDA and CDR2 SQIVND (reference sequence).

The V call is TRBV6-6, the J call TRBJ1-3; the match to TRBD1 covers 7 bases. CDR3 length: 13 amino acids. Per germline, CDR1 MNHNY and CDR2 SVGAGI (reference sequence). V shed 10 bases and J 0 bases; nucleotides not matched to a gene: 3. CDR3 DNA sequence: TGTGCCACCTACAGGGGCTCTGGAAACACCATATATTTT. It codes for CATYRGSGNTIYF.

The J gene is TRBJ2-1, the V gene TRBV5-1; D is unresolved. Germline CDR1 is SGHRS and CDR2 is YFSETQ. The CDR3 length is 16 residues. V was trimmed by 4 bases and J by 2 bases, leaving 16 bases between them. The CDR3 bases are TGCGCCAGCAGCCCACCTAATAGTCAACCCTACAATGAGCAGTTCTTC. Residues: CASSPPNSQPYNEQFF. The entire variable domain, with the rest obtained from reference TRBV5-1 and TRBJ2-1, is as follows: KAGVTQTPRYLIKTRGQQVTLSCSPISGHRSVSWYQQTPGQGLQFLFEYFSETQRNKGNFPGRFSGRQFSNSRSEMNVSTLELGDSALYLCASSPPNSQPYNEQFFGPGTRLTVL.

The chain couples TRBV7-3 to TRBJ2-3; 11 bases line up with TRBD2. The CDR3 length is 15 residues. The trim removed 5 bases at V and 4 bases at J, leaving 5 bases unmatched. Germline CDR1 SGHTA, CDR2 FQGTGA. CDR3 in DNA: TGTGCCAGCAGCGCCACTAGCGGGAGTGCAGATACGCAGTATTTT. Its translation: CASSATSGSADTQYF.

The V and J genes are TRBV6-6 and TRBJ1-5; weak D call: TRBD1 (5 bases). The CDR3 has 12 residues. Germline assignment: CDR1 MNHNY and CDR2 SVGAGI (reference sequence). V was shortened by 2 bases and J by 7 bases, with 6 bases between the two germline ends. For the CDR3, the DNA is TGTGCCAGCAGTTACCAGGGACAGCCCCAGCATTTT. Amino acids: CASSYQGQPQHF.

This sequence joins TRBV27 and TRBJ2-5, with D possibly called TRBD1 or TRBD2 (5 bases each). The germline CDR1 and CDR2 sequences are MNHEY and SMNVEV (reference sequence). The CDR3 runs 13 residues. The germline V and J ends were trimmed by 4 bases and 5 bases, with 11 bases remaining between them. CDR3 sequence reads: CASSYKGRETQYF. The CDR3, as DNA: TGTGCCAGCAGTTACAAGGGACGGGAGACCCAGTACTTC.

This clone was recorded once. V gene TRBV9 combines with J gene TRBJ1-3; TRBD1 is a possible D gene (5 bases). CDR1 is SGDLS, CDR2 YYNGEE, per germline. CDR3 length equals 13 residues. The V end was cut by 4 bases, the J end by 7 bases, with 12 bases between. CDR3 coding DNA: TGTGCCAGCAGCCTCGGACATTATAACACCATATATTTT. Translation: CASSLGHYNTIYF.

The chain joins TRBV5-8 to TRBJ1-2; D may be TRBD1 (6 bases). The V gene lost 5 bases and the J gene lost 8 bases, with 16 bases spanning the gap. This CDR3 contains 13 residues. Germline CDR1 and CDR2: SGHTS and YDEGEE. The CDR3 loop reads CASRAGPGTGYTF. The DNA for the CDR3 is TGTGCCAGCAGAGCCGGACCTGGGACAGGCTACACCTTC. The entire variable domain, with the rest obtained from reference TRBV5-8 and TRBJ1-2, is as follows: EAGVTQSPTHLIKTRGQQATLRCSPISGHTSVYWYQQALGLGLQFLLWYDEGEERNRGNFPPRFSGRQFPNYSSELNVNALELEDSALYLCASRAGPGTGYTFGSGTRLTVV.

V is TRBV18 and J is TRBJ1-5, with a possible D match to TRBD1 (5 bases). The CDR3 consists of 15 residues. V lost 4 bases and J lost 2, with 12 bases in between. Germline assignment: CDR1 KGHSH and CDR2 LQKENI. The CDR3 DNA reads as TGTGCCAGCTCACAGGACAACTCGGGCAATCAGCCCCAGCATTTT. Its protein is CASSQDNSGNQPQHF.

This chain uses TRBV11-2 with TRBJ2-5; no reliable D call. Between the trimmed V and J ends, which lost 4 bases and 3 bases, there was a span of 18 bases. The CDR3 length is 16 residues. The V gene's germline CDR1 is SGHAT and CDR2 FQNNGV. CDR3 sequence reads: CASSSVGRPKKETQYF. In DNA, the CDR3 is TGTGCCAGCAGCTCGGTGGGCAGGCCTAAAAAAGAGACCCAGTACTTC.

The chain carries TRBV5-4 and TRBJ2-1, with D uncertain. The length of the CDR3 is 12 residues. Germline V gives CDR1 SGHNT, CDR2 YYREEE (reference sequence). The V end lost 3 bases, the J end lost 4 bases, and 5 bases lay between the germline ends. This CDR3 is CASSSTYNEQFF. The CDR3 bases are TGTGCCAGCAGCTCGACGTACAATGAGCAGTTCTTC.

This chain links TRBV5-1 with TRBJ2-3; weak D call: TRBD2 (6 bases). The CDR3 extends over 15 amino acids. Trimming removed 5 bases from V and 5 bases from J, with 18 bases in between. Germline CDR1 SGHRS, CDR2 YFSETQ. In nucleotides, the CDR3 is TGCGCCAGCAGGTTAGCGGCCCCGGGGAGAGATACGCAGTATTTT. Encoded protein: CASRLAAPGRDTQYF.

V usage is TRBV11-2 and J usage is TRBJ2-2, with TRBD1 identical over 7 bases. Per germline, CDR1 SGHAT and CDR2 FQNNGV. The ends lost 4 bases at V and 4 bases at J; junction bases unmatched: 9. This CDR3 comprises 16 residues. The DNA for the CDR3 is TGTGCCAGCAGCTCATCACCGGGACAGAGCACCGGGGAGCTGTTTTTT. Protein sequence: CASSSSPGQSTGELFF.

The rearrangement uses TRBV4-3 and TRBJ2-1; 8 bases match TRBD2. V dropped 3 bases and J dropped 7; count of bases not matched to a gene: 11. The CDR3 totals 16 residues. Germline assignment: CDR1 LGHNA and CDR2 YSLEER. This chain's CDR3 is CASSQNKPGLGNEQFF. CDR3 sequence (DNA): TGCGCCAGCAGCCAGAACAAGCCGGGACTAGGGAATGAGCAGTTCTTC.

The chain links TRBV4-2 to TRBJ2-7, with 9 positions matching TRBD2. J was trimmed by 5 bases and V by 0 bases; bases with no gene match: 5. This CDR3 is built from 15 residues. CDR1 and CDR2 (germline): LGHNA, YNFKEQ. This chain's CDR3 is CASSQEPRTSDEQYF. In DNA, the CDR3 is TGTGCCAGCAGCCAAGAACCCCGGACTAGCGACGAGCAGTACTTC.

V and J are TRBV30 and TRBJ2-7; TRBD2 matches at 9 bases. Germline V lookup: CDR1 GTSNPN, CDR2 SVGIG (reference sequence). The CDR3 runs to 15 residues. V trimming: 4 bases; J trimming: 4 bases; junction bases outside the gene matches: 11. In DNA form, the CDR3 reads TGTGCCTGGATCCCCGGGCTAGCGGGGACTTACGAGCAGTACTTC. This codes for CAWIPGLAGTYEQYF.

The chain carries TRBV28 and TRBJ1-4; 9 nucleotides align to TRBD1. Germline-derived CDR1 and CDR2 are MDHEN and SYDVKM. This CDR3 contains 15 residues. Unmatched junction bases numbered 7, after V lost 5 bases and J lost 6 bases. The CDR3 spells CASSRPTGGYEKLFF. The DNA of the CDR3 is TGTGCCAGCAGTCGTCCTACAGGGGGCTATGAAAAACTGTTTTTT.

The chain uses TRBV5-6 and TRBJ2-4; 8 nucleotides align to TRBD1. This CDR3 region has 16 residues. Trimming took 4 bases from V and 1 from J; bases not matched to a gene: 7. Germline V gene lookup returns CDR1 SGHDT and CDR2 YYEEEE. The CDR3 sequence is CASSGWGQEAKNIQYF. CDR3 coding DNA: TGTGCCAGCAGCGGGTGGGGACAGGAGGCCAAAAACATTCAGTACTTC.

J is TRBJ1-5 and V is TRBV2; the D gene is possibly TRBD1 (6 bases). Germline V gene lookup returns CDR1 SNHLY and CDR2 FYNNEI. This CDR3 comprises 15 residues. V lost 6 bases and J 0 bases, leaving 12 bases between the germline ends. The CDR3 is CASRPGTTSNQPQHF. CDR3 sequence (DNA): TGTGCCAGCAGACCCGGGACAACTAGCAATCAGCCCCAGCATTTT.